The 29 T cell receptor beta chains below were found in one sample sequenced in a study of CD8+ T cells in alopecia areata. Treatment indicated: oral pan-JAK inhibitor, 5-10 mg twice daily. Extraction of RNA preceded its reverse transcription into cDNA, which served as the sequencing template. The repertoire was sequenced with immunoSEQ multiplex PCR; TCRdb's copy has only in-frame clones and lacks some. The sample yields tens of thousands of clones, 80% to 95% seen once. The sequencing used CD8+ T cells sorted from blood, collected at week 24, from a patient treated with tofacitinib. These receptors were taken from a human donor with alopecia areata.

This chain connects TRBV2 to TRBJ2-2; possibly TRBD2 for D (5 bases). V was shortened by 4 bases and J by 0 bases, with 12 bases between the two germline ends. Germline V gives CDR1 SNHLY, CDR2 FYNNEI. There are 16 residues in the CDR3. CDR3 sequence (DNA): TGTGCCAGCAGTGGAGAGGGCCGGTCGAACACCGGGGAGCTGTTTTTT. Its protein is CASSGEGRSNTGELFF.

The genes are TRBV7-9 and TRBJ1-4, with 7 nucleotides matching TRBD1. CDR3 length: 14 amino acids. V was pared by 4 bases and J by 4 bases, with 3 bases of the junction left unmatched. Germline CDR1 and CDR2: SEHNR and FQNEAQ (reference sequence). The CDR3 sequence is CASSWGQYNEKLFF. As DNA, the CDR3 is TGTGCCAGCAGCTGGGGACAGTATAATGAAAAACTGTTTTTT.

The chain combines TRBV11-2 with TRBJ2-3; D gene ambiguous. V was shortened by 1 base and J by 2 bases, with 7 bases between the two germline ends. Germline CDR1 and CDR2: SGHAT and FQNNGV. The CDR3 contains 14 residues. As DNA, the CDR3 is TGTGCCAGCAGCTTAGGCGATAACACAGATACGCAGTATTTT. This gives the protein CASSLGDNTDTQYF.

In this sample, this clone turned up a few times. V and J are TRBV4-2 and TRBJ2-3; D is unclear. The CDR3 consists of 14 residues. Germline CDR1 LGHNA, CDR2 YNFKEQ. With 4 bases removed from V and 4 bases from J, the gap between germline ends came to 12 bases. The CDR3 coding sequence is TGTGCCAGCAGCCCAAAAAGGGAAGCAGATACGCAGTATTTT. It translates to CASSPKREADTQYF.

The rearrangement joins TRBV25-1 to TRBJ1-2; perhaps TRBD1 as D (5 bases). The V and J ends lost 1 base and 3 bases respectively, with 15 bases between them. From germline, CDR1 is MGHDK and CDR2 SYGVNS. The CDR3 spans 16 residues. This chain's CDR3 is CASSEWSGEVDYGYTF. In DNA form, the CDR3 reads TGTGCCAGCAGTGAATGGTCGGGGGAGGTGGACTATGGCTACACCTTC.

The chain is built from TRBV19 and TRBJ2-1; D might be TRBD1 (6 bases). The CDR3 runs 17 residues. Germline V gene lookup returns CDR1 LNHDA and CDR2 SQIVND (reference sequence). Trimming took 6 bases from V and 2 from J, leaving 20 bases between them. The chain's CDR3 is CASSTFGTHITYNEQFF. CDR3 nucleotide sequence: TGTGCCAGTAGCACCTTCGGGACACATATTACCTACAATGAGCAGTTCTTC.

The chain joins TRBV11-3 to TRBJ2-2; unclear D gene. Germline V gives CDR1 SGHNT, CDR2 YENEEA. This CDR3 has 13 residues. V gave up 5 bases and J gave up 1 base, with 5 bases separating them. The CDR3 loop reads CASSPRNTGELFF. CDR3 sequence (DNA): TGTGCCAGCAGCCCTCGGAACACCGGGGAGCTGTTTTTT.

This chain joins TRBV5-1 and TRBJ2-7, with 7 bases lining up with TRBD1. The CDR3 runs to 16 residues. The V and J ends lost 0 bases and 1 base, in that order; junction bases with no gene match: 7. Germline V lookup: CDR1 SGHRS, CDR2 YFSETQ. The CDR3 protein is CASSLGLEQGSYEQYF. The CDR3 nucleotides are TGCGCCAGCAGCTTGGGATTAGAACAGGGGTCCTACGAGCAGTACTTC.

This clone has only one observation. The chain couples TRBV30 to TRBJ1-5; 7 positions match TRBD1. Trimming removed 4 bases from V and 4 bases from J; junction bases left unmatched: 7. The germline CDR1 and CDR2 sequences are GTSNPN and SVGIG (reference sequence). The CDR3 sequence is 14 residues long. The CDR3 coding sequence is TGTGCCTGGAAATACAGGGGTACGAATCAGCCCCAGCATTTT. As protein: CAWKYRGTNQPQHF.

This sequence joins TRBV27 and TRBJ2-7; D gene uncertain. Germline values: CDR1 MNHEY, CDR2 SMNVEV (reference sequence). This CDR3 comprises 15 residues. Deletions cut 1 base from V and 1 base from J, with 11 bases between. DNA of the CDR3: TGTGCCAGCAGTTTATTAAGGACCGCTTCCTACGAGCAGTACTTC. Protein: CASSLLRTASYEQYF.

The J gene is TRBJ2-1, the V gene TRBV5-5; unclear D gene. Germline-derived CDR1 and CDR2 are SGHKS and YYEKEE (reference sequence). V was cut by 0 bases and J by 0 bases, with 7 bases left in between. The CDR3 runs to 15 residues. This CDR3 reads CASSLVASSYNEQFF. CDR3 DNA: TGTGCCAGCAGCTTGGTGGCGAGCTCCTACAATGAGCAGTTCTTC.

On this clone itself: The sample contains more than one DNA sequence encoding this CDR3. CDR3 in amino acids: CASSFPGDIQYF. The CDR3 DNA sequence: TGTGCCAGCAGTTTTCCGGGGGACATTCAGTACTTC. The V call is TRBV27, the J call TRBJ2-4; tentatively, D is TRBD2 (6 bases). Trimming left V 3 bases short and J 8 bases short, with 8 bases between. The CDR3 contains 12 residues. Germline V gene sequence: CDR1 MNHEY, CDR2 SMNVEV (reference sequence).

V is TRBV10-3 and J is TRBJ2-7; TRBD2 is a possible D gene (6 bases). The germline V gene encodes CDR1 ENHRY and CDR2 SYGVKD. V lost 3 bases and J lost 5, with 17 bases in between. The CDR3 loop spans 15 amino acids. CDR3 in DNA: TGTGCCATCAGTGATCTACGCAAGTGGGAGGACGAGCAGTACTTC. Encoded protein: CAISDLRKWEDEQYF.

The sample holds one count of this clone. This rearrangement joins TRBV4-3 to TRBJ2-3; 8 bases map to TRBD2. Germline CDR1 and CDR2: LGHNA and YSLEER. The CDR3 covers 17 residues. V lost 0 bases, J lost 1 base, and 6 bases stayed unmatched. This CDR3 reads CASSQDPSGGRTDTQYF. The CDR3 DNA is TGCGCCAGCAGCCAAGATCCCAGCGGGGGACGCACAGATACGCAGTATTTT.

This clone occurred once. The chain is built from TRBV11-2 and TRBJ2-7; D unresolved. The CDR3 has 17 residues. Germline V gene sequence: CDR1 SGHAT, CDR2 FQNNGV. V lost 1 base and J 1 base, leaving 17 bases between the germline ends. In DNA, the CDR3 is TGTGCCAGCAGCTTAGTTCCAGCCACCATCAGTTCCTACGAGCAGTACTTC. It encodes CASSLVPATISSYEQYF. The full variable domain, with the rest looked up from reference TRBV11-2 and TRBJ2-7, is EAGVAQSPRYKIIEKRQSVAFWCNPISGHATLYWYQQILGQGPKLLIQFQNNGVVDDSQLPKDRFSAERLKGVDSTLKIQPAKLEDSAVYLCASSLVPATISSYEQYFGPGTRLTVT.

The chain has TRBV7-9 and TRBJ2-7, with TRBD1 as a possible D gene (6 bases). V was trimmed by 5 bases and J by 2 bases, leaving 13 bases between them. Germline-derived CDR1 and CDR2 are SEHNR and FQNEAQ (reference sequence). This CDR3 contains 14 residues. This chain's CDR3 is CASSDRDKPYEQYF. The CDR3 nucleotides read TGTGCCAGCAGCGACCGGGACAAGCCCTACGAGCAGTACTTC.

This chain uses TRBV7-9 with TRBJ2-7; D not resolved. Trimming pared 3 bases from V and 3 bases from J, leaving 15 bases between. The CDR3 covers 15 residues. Germline V gene data show CDR1 as SEHNR and CDR2 as FQNEAQ (reference sequence). This chain's CDR3 is CASSFPIASLYEQYF. The CDR3 DNA reads TGTGCCAGCAGCTTCCCTATCGCCAGCCTCTACGAGCAGTACTTC.

V is TRBV10-3 and J is TRBJ1-1; unclear D gene. V was shortened by 4 bases and J by 5 bases, with 8 bases between the two germline ends. Germline V gene data show CDR1 as ENHRY and CDR2 as SYGVKD. The CDR3 extends over 12 amino acids. The CDR3 region has the DNA TGTGCCATCAGTGGACGGGAAACTGAAGCTTTCTTT. Its protein is CAISGRETEAFF.

On this clone: Additional DNA sequences in this sample encode the identical CDR3. The J gene is TRBJ2-5, the V gene TRBV7-2, with D tentatively TRBD2 (5 bases). CDR3 size: 14 residues. The V and J ends lost 5 bases and 5 bases respectively, with 15 bases between them. Germline loops: CDR1 SGHTA, CDR2 FQGNSA. The CDR3 DNA reads as TGTGCCAGCAGCCCCCCGGCGGGCAGGGAGACCCAGTACTTC. Its translation: CASSPPAGRETQYF.

The gene calls are TRBV7-9 and TRBJ2-7; no clear D gene. Germline V gene sequence: CDR1 SEHNR, CDR2 FQNEAQ (reference sequence). The V end was cut by 3 bases, the J end by 6 bases, with 9 bases between. The CDR3 covers 12 residues. In DNA, the CDR3 is TGTGCCAGCAGCTTTTTGGATTTCGAGCAGTACTTC. This translates into CASSFLDFEQYF.

Only one count was recorded for this clone. The chain uses TRBV11-2 and TRBJ2-3; no clear D. The germline V and J ends were trimmed by 5 bases and 2 bases, with 8 bases remaining between them. The CDR3 is 13 amino acids. CDR1 SGHAT and CDR2 FQNNGV come from the germline V gene. The CDR3 here is CASSPSPTDTQYF. The CDR3 DNA follows: TGTGCCAGCAGCCCCAGTCCCACAGATACGCAGTATTTT.

V is TRBV7-9 and J is TRBJ2-3, with D perhaps matching TRBD2 (6 bases). Per germline, CDR1 SEHNR and CDR2 FQNEAQ (reference sequence). The CDR3 has 15 amino acids. Trimming stripped 8 bases from V and 4 bases from J, with 19 bases between. CDR3 residues: CASSSQPDYSDTQYF. The CDR3 DNA follows: TGTGCCAGCTCCTCTCAACCGGACTATTCAGATACGCAGTATTTT. The entire variable domain, with the rest obtained from reference TRBV7-9 and TRBJ2-3, is as follows: DTGVSQNPRHKITKRGQNVTFRCDPISEHNRLYWYRQTLGQGPEFLTYFQNEAQLEKSRLLSDRFSAERPKGSFSTLEIQRTEQGDSAMYLCASSSQPDYSDTQYFGPGTRLTVL.

This sequence joins TRBV6-5 and TRBJ2-1; tentative D call: TRBD1 (5 bases). This CDR3 is 13 amino acids long. Germline V gene lookup returns CDR1 MNHEY and CDR2 SVGAGI. V was shortened by 5 bases and J by 6 bases, with 11 bases between the two germline ends. CDR3: CASSTTGGNEQFF. In DNA, the CDR3 is TGTGCCAGCAGTACTACAGGTGGCAATGAGCAGTTCTTC.

J is TRBJ2-7 and V is TRBV7-8; D is undetermined. V gave up 5 bases and J gave up 3 bases, with 14 bases separating them. Per the germline V gene, CDR1 is SGHVS and CDR2 is FQNEAQ. CDR3 length: 14 amino acids. The CDR3 spells CASSAVGLGYEQYF. The CDR3 DNA is TGTGCCAGCAGCGCTGTTGGGTTGGGCTACGAGCAGTACTTC.

For the CDR3, the DNA is TGTGCCAGCTCACCACCGCGGGGGGTAGCGACCTACGAGCAGTACTTC. Translation: CASSPPRGVATYEQYF. V gene TRBV18 combines with J gene TRBJ2-7, with 8 positions matching TRBD2. Germline values: CDR1 KGHSH, CDR2 LQKENI. V dropped 0 bases and J dropped 2; count of bases not matched to a gene: 6. CDR3 length: 16 amino acids.

The rearrangement uses TRBV9 and TRBJ1-3, with a tentative D call TRBD1 (5 bases). The CDR3 is made up of 15 amino acids. The V end lost 3 bases, the J end lost 2 bases, and 12 bases lay between the germline ends. CDR1 and CDR2 from the germline V gene are SGDLS and YYNGEE. CDR3 nucleotide sequence: TGTGCCAGCAGCGCAAGAGGAGGGGCTGGAAACACCATATATTTT. Translating gives CASSARGGAGNTIYF.

The chain links TRBV27 to TRBJ2-7; tentatively, D is TRBD1 or TRBD2 (5 bases each). Trimming took 2 bases from V and 3 from J, leaving 11 bases between them. CDR1 is MNHEY and CDR2 is SMNVEV in the germline V gene (reference sequence). This CDR3 has 14 amino acids. The chain's CDR3 is CASSLGGLNYEQYF. In nucleotides, the CDR3 is TGTGCCAGCAGTTTAGGGGGTCTCAACTACGAGCAGTACTTC.

The rearrangement joins TRBV5-6 to TRBJ2-4; TRBD2 might be the D (5 bases). Between the trimmed V and J ends, which lost 4 bases and 7 bases, there was a span of 15 bases. This CDR3 comprises 14 residues. In germline, CDR1 is SGHDT, CDR2 YYEEEE. The CDR3 here is CASSPRTGRNIQYF. In DNA, the CDR3 is TGTGCCAGCAGCCCCCGGACTGGCAGGAACATTCAGTACTTC.

J is TRBJ1-5 and V is TRBV6-5; 8 bases are a match to TRBD1. V shed 2 bases, J shed 4 bases, and the junction held 1 base outside the gene matches. The length of the CDR3 is 14 residues. Germline V gene sequence: CDR1 MNHEY, CDR2 SVGAGI. The CDR3 sequence is CASSYGQGNQPQHF. As DNA, the CDR3 is TGTGCCAGCAGTTACGGACAGGGAAATCAGCCCCAGCATTTT.